The sample holds one count of the clone carrying this T cell receptor beta chain. Its target is not known. Only in-frame clones appear in the TCRdb table, and some are missing; sequencing was by immunoSEQ multiplex PCR. The data hold nearly 90,000 clones, with around nine tenths observed a single time. This entry comes from a study of OX40 agonist ivuxolimab in advanced cancers. Across the study: Partial responses occurred in Three dose-escalation patients, one with hepatocellular carcinoma and two with cutaneous melanoma.

Study conclusions and caveats: Among T cells, CD8+ cells averaged more expanded clones than CD4+ cells.

V shed 0 bases, J shed 9 bases, and the junction held 9 bases outside the gene matches. The germline V gene has CDR1 SNHLY and CDR2 FYNNEI. This CDR3 is 17 amino acids long. The chain joins TRBV2 to TRBJ2-1; 12 positions match TRBD2. Sequenced material: CD4+ or CD8+ T cells sorted from blood, taken in a trial of the OX40 agonist ivuxolimab. This TCR came from an adult with an advanced solid tumor such as melanoma, head and neck, liver or kidney cancer. As DNA, the CDR3 is TGTGCCAGCAGTGAAGCGCTTACTAGCGGGGGGCTGGTTGAGCAGTTCTTC. Protein product: CASSEALTSGGLVEQFF.